This TCR beta chain emerged from a study of OX40 agonist ivuxolimab in advanced cancers. Study details: The patients' treatment was ivuxolimab, an agonistic anti-OX40 (CD134) antibody. General study findings and limits: Average numbers of expanded clones were greater in CD8+ T cells than in CD4+. Which antigen the expanded peripheral T cells recognized is unknown.

To note about this clone: Antigen specificity is unknown.

The CDR3 loop spans 13 amino acids. Germline loops: CDR1 SGHTA, CDR2 FQGNSA. Between the trimmed V and J ends, which lost 1 base and 9 bases, there was a span of 10 bases. Clones were sequenced by immunoSEQ multiplex PCR, and TCRdb holds only the in-frame ones, with some missing. The sample has about 35,000 clones; 65% to 85% are singletons. The specimen comprised CD4+ or CD8+ T cells sorted from blood, sampled in a trial of the OX40 agonist ivuxolimab. The source of this sequence is an adult with an advanced solid tumor such as melanoma, head and neck, liver or kidney cancer. J is TRBJ2-4 and V is TRBV7-2; D possibly corresponds to TRBD2 (6 bases). The CDR3 DNA is TGTGCCAGCAGCTTAGGCGGGGATAGCATTCAGTACTTC. This translates into CASSLGGDSIQYF.